The sequence of this T cell receptor beta chain was determined in a study of blood T cell repertoires in COVID-19. At the level of the study: Collection of acute and convalescent COVID-19 samples took place in the United States, Italy and Spain. In each case, the material was cDNA or gDNA derived from T cells, B-cell-depleted T cells, or PBMCs.

Only in-frame clones appear in the TCRdb table, and some are missing; sequencing was by immunoSEQ multiplex PCR. Of 230,000 or so clones in the sample, 90% were seen once. The CDR3 has 14 residues. V gave up 3 bases and J gave up 4 bases; unmatched junction bases: 6. Germline loops: CDR1 GTSNPN, CDR2 SVGIG (reference sequence). The TCR sequence derives from a woman between 55 and 75 years old with COVID-19, enrolled during active disease. The chain uses TRBV30 and TRBJ2-7; 10 bases match TRBD2. Specimen: peripheral blood. The CDR3 spells CAWSRRTSGYEQYF. The CDR3 bases are TGTGCCTGGAGCCGCAGGACTAGCGGTTACGAGCAGTACTTC.